This is a list of T cell receptor beta chains from one sample in a study of somatic mutations in cytotoxic T cells in rheumatoid arthritis. TCRdb keeps only in-frame clones here, not all; method: immunoSEQ multiplex PCR. The data show 17,000 or so clones, around 84% seen once. Sequences were obtained from CD8+ T cells sorted from blood. Receptors were obtained from a woman aged 40 to 50 with rheumatoid arthritis. CDR3s include the opening cysteine and the closing phenylalanine or tryptophan. Fields, in order: clone size, V gene, D gene, J gene, CDR3 protein, CDR3 DNA. The D gene is left open where the match is weak. For some rows the clone size is stated as once, few or many, or as a class when expanded; others skip it.

clone size: once
V gene: TRBV5-6
D gene: TRBD1
J gene: TRBJ2-7
CDR3 protein: CASSSRQGAYEQYF
CDR3 DNA: TGTGCCAGCAGCTCTAGACAGGGGGCCTACGAGCAGTACTTC

clone size: -
V gene: TRBV27
D gene: -
J gene: TRBJ1-2
CDR3 protein: CASSSGSSQLLGYTF
CDR3 DNA: TGTGCCAGCAGTTCAGGGTCTTCTCAACTCCTGGGCTACACCTTC

clone size: -
V gene: TRBV11-2
D gene: -
J gene: TRBJ2-7
CDR3 protein: CASSPLHGPASHEQYF
CDR3 DNA: TGTGCCAGCAGCCCGTTGCATGGGCCGGCCAGCCACGAGCAGTACTTC

clone size: -
V gene: TRBV4-1
D gene: -
J gene: TRBJ2-7
CDR3 protein: CASSQGLGGDEQYF
CDR3 DNA: TGCGCCAGCAGCCAGGGTTTAGGGGGGGACGAGCAGTACTTC

clone size: once
V gene: TRBV9
D gene: TRBD1
J gene: TRBJ1-1
CDR3 protein: CASSVGATGVATEAFF
CDR3 DNA: TGTGCCAGCAGCGTAGGGGCTACAGGGGTGGCTACTGAAGCTTTCTTT

clone size: -
V gene: TRBV7-3
D gene: TRBD2
J gene: TRBJ2-5
CDR3 protein: CASSLSGGAGETQYF
CDR3 DNA: TGTGCCAGCAGCCTTAGCGGGGGGGCCGGTGAGACCCAGTACTTC

clone size: -
V gene: TRBV27
D gene: -
J gene: TRBJ1-4
CDR3 protein: CASSLVGTATNEKLFF
CDR3 DNA: TGTGCCAGCAGTTTAGTCGGTACCGCAACTAATGAAAAACTGTTTTTT

clone size: few
V gene: TRBV30
D gene: -
J gene: TRBJ1-1
CDR3 protein: CAWSRGEYTEAFF
CDR3 DNA: TGTGCCTGGAGTCGGGGGGAGTACACTGAAGCTTTCTTT

clone size: -
V gene: TRBV27
D gene: -
J gene: TRBJ1-1
CDR3 protein: CASTDGQGNTEAFF
CDR3 DNA: TGTGCCAGCACCGACGGGCAGGGAAACACTGAAGCTTTCTTT

clone size: -
V gene: TRBV7-9
D gene: TRBD1
J gene: TRBJ2-1
CDR3 protein: CASSPRTGGGNPNEQFF
CDR3 DNA: TGTGCCAGCAGCCCACGAACAGGGGGCGGAAATCCCAATGAGCAGTTCTTC

clone size: -
V gene: TRBV11-2
D gene: -
J gene: TRBJ2-7
CDR3 protein: CASRESAHEQYF
CDR3 DNA: TGTGCCAGCCGGGAGTCTGCCCACGAGCAGTACTTC

clone size: -
V gene: TRBV12-5
D gene: TRBD2
J gene: TRBJ2-3
CDR3 protein: CASGFGRREGETDTQYF
CDR3 DNA: TGTGCTAGTGGTTTCGGGCGGCGGGAGGGAGAGACAGATACGCAGTATTTT

clone size: -
V gene: TRBV5-1
D gene: -
J gene: TRBJ2-7
CDR3 protein: CASALGRDSYEQYF
CDR3 DNA: TGCGCCAGCGCTCTAGGCCGGGACTCCTACGAGCAGTACTTC

clone size: -
V gene: TRBV2
D gene: -
J gene: TRBJ1-1
CDR3 protein: CASIGRATEAFF
CDR3 DNA: TGTGCCAGCATTGGCAGGGCCACTGAAGCTTTCTTT

clone size: -
V gene: TRBV7-6
D gene: -
J gene: TRBJ2-7
CDR3 protein: CASSLGATVVYEQYF
CDR3 DNA: TGTGCCAGCAGCCTGGGGGCCACAGTAGTCTACGAGCAGTACTTC

clone size: -
V gene: TRBV5-1
D gene: -
J gene: TRBJ2-5
CDR3 protein: CASSSRWQETQYF
CDR3 DNA: TGCGCCAGCAGCTCGCGGTGGCAAGAGACCCAGTACTTC

clone size: -
V gene: TRBV4-1
D gene: TRBD2
J gene: TRBJ2-1
CDR3 protein: CASSQGAGGYNEQFF
CDR3 DNA: TGCGCCAGCAGCCAAGGGGCGGGAGGGTACAATGAGCAGTTCTTC

clone size: -
V gene: TRBV4-1
D gene: -
J gene: TRBJ1-1
CDR3 protein: CASSQDIGVKAEAFF
CDR3 DNA: TGCGCCAGCAGCCAAGATATCGGAGTAAAGGCTGAAGCTTTCTTT

clone size: once
V gene: TRBV6-5
D gene: -
J gene: TRBJ1-1
CDR3 protein: CASSYFRDTTTTAFF
CDR3 DNA: TGTGCCAGCAGTTACTTCCGGGACACTACGACAACGGCTTTCTTT

clone size: -
V gene: TRBV27
D gene: TRBD1
J gene: TRBJ1-1
CDR3 protein: CASSFGTGSAEAFF
CDR3 DNA: TGTGCCAGCAGTTTTGGGACAGGTTCGGCTGAAGCTTTCTTT

clone size: -
V gene: TRBV6-6
D gene: -
J gene: TRBJ2-1
CDR3 protein: CASSYGPNEQFF
CDR3 DNA: TGTGCCAGCAGTTACGGGCCCAATGAGCAGTTCTTC

clone size: -
V gene: TRBV30
D gene: TRBD1
J gene: TRBJ2-5
CDR3 protein: CAFVGTGQETQYF
CDR3 DNA: TGTGCCTTTGTGGGGACAGGGCAGGAGACCCAGTACTTC

clone size: few
V gene: TRBV4-2
D gene: -
J gene: TRBJ1-1
CDR3 protein: CASSQDPPQDRNTEAFF
CDR3 DNA: TGTGCCAGCAGCCAAGATCCCCCCCAGGATCGGAACACTGAAGCTTTCTTT

clone size: -
V gene: TRBV2
D gene: TRBD1
J gene: TRBJ2-7
CDR3 protein: CASSSTGTGGHEQYF
CDR3 DNA: TGTGCCAGCAGTTCAACCGGGACAGGGGGCCACGAGCAGTACTTC

clone size: -
V gene: TRBV27
D gene: TRBD1
J gene: TRBJ2-7
CDR3 protein: CASSLLGTAYEQYF
CDR3 DNA: TGTGCCAGCAGTTTATTAGGGACAGCCTACGAGCAGTACTTC

clone size: few
V gene: TRBV29-1
D gene: -
J gene: TRBJ1-2
CDR3 protein: CSANSPAEYGYTF
CDR3 DNA: TGCAGCGCGAACTCCCCGGCGGAATATGGCTACACCTTC

clone size: few
V gene: TRBV15
D gene: TRBD2
J gene: TRBJ2-5
CDR3 protein: CATSRLAVQETQYF
CDR3 DNA: TGTGCCACCAGCAGACTAGCGGTCCAAGAGACCCAGTACTTC